This T cell receptor beta chain was sequenced in a study of OX40 agonist ivuxolimab in advanced cancers. General study points: Dosing at 0.1 to 3.0 mg/kg was accompanied by clonal expansion of CD4+ and CD8+ blood T cells by week 6. The investigators did not determine what antigen specificity the expanded peripheral T cells had. On average, CD8+ T cells showed a greater number of expanded clones than CD4+.

Generated by immunoSEQ multiplex PCR, the TCRdb table keeps only in-frame clones and is missing some. Here the sample spans around 65,000 clones, about 90% being singletons. Germline V gene data show CDR1 as SGHVS and CDR2 as FQNEAQ. V lost 1 base and J lost 5; bases outside the gene matches: 6. This CDR3 has 15 amino acids. Comment on this clone: Its antigen is unknown.

The sample in question was CD4+ or CD8+ T cells sorted from blood, obtained in a trial of the OX40 agonist ivuxolimab. The TCR comes from an adult with an advanced solid tumor such as melanoma, head and neck, liver or kidney cancer. The genes are TRBV7-8 and TRBJ2-7; TRBD1 agrees at 9 bases. The DNA for the CDR3 is TGTGCCAGCAGCTTAGATTCCGGGACAGGGCACGAGCAGTACTTC. It specifies CASSLDSGTGHEQYF.